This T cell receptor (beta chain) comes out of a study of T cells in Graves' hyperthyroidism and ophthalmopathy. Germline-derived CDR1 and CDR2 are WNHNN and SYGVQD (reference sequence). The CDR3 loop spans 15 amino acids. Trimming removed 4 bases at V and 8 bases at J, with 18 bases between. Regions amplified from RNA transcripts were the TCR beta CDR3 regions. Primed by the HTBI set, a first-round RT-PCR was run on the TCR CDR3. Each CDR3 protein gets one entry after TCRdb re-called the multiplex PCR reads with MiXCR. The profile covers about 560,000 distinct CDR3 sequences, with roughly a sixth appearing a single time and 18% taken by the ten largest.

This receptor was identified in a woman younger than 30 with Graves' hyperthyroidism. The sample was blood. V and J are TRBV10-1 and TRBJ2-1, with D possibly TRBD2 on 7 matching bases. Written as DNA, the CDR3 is TGCGCCAGCAGTGGGGCCTCGCGGGGGCCAGATGAGCAGTTCTTC. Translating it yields CASSGASRGPDEQFF.